A selection of T cell receptor beta chains follows, all from one sample in a study of control samples from healthy donors and cancer patients. Produced via immunoSEQ multiplex PCR; TCRdb's table is partial and in-frame only. In the table there are about 110,000 clones, approximately 90% of which are singletons. The sequenced sample consisted of blood. These receptors all come from a human donor in good health. The donor label of this sample is uncertain. The CDR3 runs from the conserved cysteine through the conserved F or W. Each record gives: clone size, J gene, V gene, D gene, CDR3 DNA, CDR3 protein. D genes are given only for firm matches. For some rows the clone size is stated as once, few or many, or as a class when expanded; others skip it.

abundance: few; j_gene: TRBJ2-1; v_gene: TRBV5-1; d_gene: TRBD2; CDR3nt: TGCGCCAGCAGCTATTCGGGACTAGCGCTCAATGAGCAGTTCTTC; CDR3aa: CASSYSGLALNEQFF
abundance: NA; j_gene: TRBJ2-2; v_gene: TRBV3-1/TRBV3-2; d_gene: TRBD1; CDR3nt: TGTGCCAGCAGCCCATTGGACAGGGCGAACACCGGGGAGCTGTTTTTT; CDR3aa: CASSPLDRANTGELFF
abundance: few; j_gene: TRBJ1-5; v_gene: TRBV12-3/TRBV12-4; d_gene: NA; CDR3nt: TGTGCCAGCAGTTTTGCGTTTCAGCCCCAGCATTTT; CDR3aa: CASSFAFQPQHF
abundance: NA; j_gene: TRBJ1-1; v_gene: TRBV10-3; d_gene: TRBD1; CDR3nt: TGTGCCATCAGTGGAGGACAGGGCTTTGAAGCTTTCTTT; CDR3aa: CAISGGQGFEAFF
abundance: NA; j_gene: TRBJ2-3; v_gene: TRBV13; d_gene: NA; CDR3nt: TGTGCCAGCAGCTTACCGCAGGGGGGGCGAATTGGTACGCAGTATTTT; CDR3aa: CASSLPQGGRIGTQYF
abundance: NA; j_gene: TRBJ1-6; v_gene: TRBV6-5; d_gene: NA; CDR3nt: TGTGCCAGCGCCATTCCGGGTGGTTCACCCCTCCACTTT; CDR3aa: CASAIPGGSPLHF
abundance: NA; j_gene: TRBJ1-5; v_gene: TRBV10-3; d_gene: NA; CDR3nt: TGTGCCATCAGTGAAGGGGTAGGCAATCAGCCCCAGCATTTT; CDR3aa: CAISEGVGNQPQHF
abundance: many; j_gene: TRBJ1-2; v_gene: TRBV18; d_gene: TRBD1; CDR3nt: TGTGCCAGCTCACCACCCGGACAGGGTTCCTATGGCTACACCTTC; CDR3aa: CASSPPGQGSYGYTF
abundance: NA; j_gene: TRBJ2-1; v_gene: TRBV5-1; d_gene: NA; CDR3nt: TGCGCCAGCAGCTTGTCCAGGGTCGTGAATGAGCAGTTCTTC; CDR3aa: CASSLSRVVNEQFF
abundance: NA; j_gene: TRBJ1-6; v_gene: TRBV11-2; d_gene: NA; CDR3nt: TGTGCCAGCAGCTTAGGTTCGGGGGGATATAATTCACCCCTCCACTTT; CDR3aa: CASSLGSGGYNSPLHF
abundance: NA; j_gene: TRBJ1-6; v_gene: TRBV5-5; d_gene: NA; CDR3nt: TGTGCCAGCAGCATAGGACAGCTGAGCTCCTATAATTCACCCCTCCACTTT; CDR3aa: CASSIGQLSSYNSPLHF